The source of this TCR beta chain is a study of T cell responses to AZD1222 COVID-19 vaccine. The study, taken as a whole, reports: Per reports, nearly half of all spike-specific TCRs target regions that are unmutated in variants. Vaccine-related CD4 TCRs covered spike, predominating at 160-218 and 743-854. Spike-specific TCR breadth and depth both grew after two AZD1222 doses. Just a handful of AZD1222 recipients tested seropositive at baseline.

A remark on this clone: Its antigen is currently unknown.

This CDR3 is 17 amino acids long. The V segment lost 4 bases and the J segment 9 bases; nucleotides outside the gene matches: 16. CDR1 is MNHEY and CDR2 is SMNVEV in the germline V gene (reference sequence). Clones were sequenced by immunoSEQ multiplex PCR, and TCRdb holds only the in-frame ones, with some missing. The table has more than 150,000 clones, more than 85% seen once. The TCR originated in an adult who had recovered from COVID-19. The sample here was peripheral blood, taken after recovery from COVID-19. The V gene is TRBV27, the J gene TRBJ2-2, with 8 positions matching TRBD1. CDR3 amino acids: CASSSPRDRISLRELFF. The CDR3 DNA is TGTGCCAGCAGTTCCCCACGGGACAGGATATCTTTAAGGGAGCTGTTTTTT.